Listed here is a single T cell receptor beta chain. This clone appeared once. It has no known antigen specificity. Base qualities are not recorded, but no much larger clone differs from it by a single base. The immunoSEQ Assay, a bias-controlled multiplex PCR, was used to amplify TCRbeta CDR3 regions from genomic DNA. Concerning the study's data processing: Within the assay, amplification of reference gene primers was used to estimate how many nucleated cells each sample contained. To quantify the absolute abundance of each unique TCRbeta CDR3 rearrangement, sequence reads were collapsed and filtered. For each sample, productive Simpson clonality was calculated as the square root of Simpson's diversity index across productive rearrangements. Held by TCRdb, this immuneACCESS table contains in-frame sequences only and omits some clones. Under half of the omission traces to an unresolved V gene where checked; the cause of the rest is unknown. That table furnishes V, J and clone size, whereas the DNA furnished D and trimming. For this sample there are around 300,000 clones; around four fifths appear just once. The ten largest clones add up to about 3% of the sample.

The V end gives up 5 bases and the J end 3 bases, leaving 8 bases in the junction not matched to a gene. The cysteine opens and the phenylalanine closes a CDR3 of 15 amino acids. Only the CDR3 part of the read is kept: 45 bases, read in frame from the first base. The CDR1 and CDR2 encoded by the germline V gene are SGHRS and YFSETQ. The entry originates in a study of blood T cell repertoires in COVID-19 (TCRdb year 2020). For the wider study: Samples covering the acute and convalescent phases of COVID-19 were provided by collaborators in the United States, Italy and Spain. Deeply sampled blood TCRbeta repertoires from subjects exposed to, actively infected with, or recovered from COVID-19 were included in the dataset. A de-identified subject ID, COVID-19 status, age in years and sex were almost always included in the sample metadata. The samples were drawn from two sources: the first 160 participants of the ongoing ImmuneRACE study, and 1,254 subjects contributed by 6 global collaborators. Where available, HLA class I and class II types were taken from metadata supplied by the sample provider and were not determined by assay-based typing. The repertoires were released in a freely available public database meant as a resource for research on the immune response to SARS-CoV-2. The prospective study material was composed of cDNA or gDNA derived from T cells, B-cell-depleted T cells, or PBMCs. Results and caveats for the whole study, not just this receptor: The quantity of clinical and demographic metadata differed by source and by participant and was supplied without curation.

Whole blood was collected in K2EDTA tubes by collaborating institutions according to the institutions' own protocols. Collaborator samples were shipped for TCRbeta analysis as frozen whole blood, isolated PBMCs, or DNA extracted from either sample type. The source of this sequence is a man aged 25-45 years with active or convalescent COVID-19. The sequencing sample was made of peripheral blood. Here the chain combines TRBV5-1 and TRBJ2-1; 7 central bases correspond to TRBD2. The DNA reads TGCGCCAGCAGTTTTGGTGGGACTATCTACAATGAGCAGTTCTTC. It encodes CASSFGGTIYNEQFF.